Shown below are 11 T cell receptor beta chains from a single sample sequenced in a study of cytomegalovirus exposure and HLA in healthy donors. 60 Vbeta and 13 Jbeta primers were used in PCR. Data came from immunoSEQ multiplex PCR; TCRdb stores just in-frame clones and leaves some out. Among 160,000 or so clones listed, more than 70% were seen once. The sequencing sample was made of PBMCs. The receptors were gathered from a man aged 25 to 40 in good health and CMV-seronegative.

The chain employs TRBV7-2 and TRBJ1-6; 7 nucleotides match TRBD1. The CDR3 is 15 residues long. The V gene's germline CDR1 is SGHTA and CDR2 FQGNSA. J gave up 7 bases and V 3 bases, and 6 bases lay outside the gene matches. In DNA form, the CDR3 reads TGTGCCAGCAGCTTCACCGGGACAGACAATTCACCCCTCCACTTT. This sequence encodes CASSFTGTDNSPLHF.

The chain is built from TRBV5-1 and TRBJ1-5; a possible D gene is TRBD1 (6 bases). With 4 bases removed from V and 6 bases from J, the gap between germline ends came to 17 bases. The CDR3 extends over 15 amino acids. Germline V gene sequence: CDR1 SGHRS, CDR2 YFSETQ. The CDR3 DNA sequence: TGCGCCAGCAGCCCCCGAGGACAGACAGGTCAGCCCCAGCATTTT. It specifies CASSPRGQTGQPQHF.

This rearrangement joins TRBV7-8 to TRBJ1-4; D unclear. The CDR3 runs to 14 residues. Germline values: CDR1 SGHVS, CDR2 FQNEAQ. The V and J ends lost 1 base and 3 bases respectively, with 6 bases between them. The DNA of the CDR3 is TGTGCCAGCAGCTTAGTGCGGTCTAATGAAAAACTGTTTTTT. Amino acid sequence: CASSLVRSNEKLFF.

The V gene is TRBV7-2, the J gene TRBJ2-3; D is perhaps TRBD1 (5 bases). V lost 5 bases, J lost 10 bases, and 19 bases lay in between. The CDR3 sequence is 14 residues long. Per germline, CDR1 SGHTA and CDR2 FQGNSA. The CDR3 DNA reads TGTGCCAGCAGCCCCGTACAGGCCGCCGGGTCGCAGTATTTT. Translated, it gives CASSPVQAAGSQYF.

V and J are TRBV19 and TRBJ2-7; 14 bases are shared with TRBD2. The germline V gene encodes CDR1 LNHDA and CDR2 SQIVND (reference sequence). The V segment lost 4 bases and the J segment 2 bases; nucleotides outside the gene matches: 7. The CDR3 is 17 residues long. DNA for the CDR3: TGTGCCAGTAGTAAAGGACTAGCGGGGGGTTATACCTACGAGCAGTACTTC. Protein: CASSKGLAGGYTYEQYF.

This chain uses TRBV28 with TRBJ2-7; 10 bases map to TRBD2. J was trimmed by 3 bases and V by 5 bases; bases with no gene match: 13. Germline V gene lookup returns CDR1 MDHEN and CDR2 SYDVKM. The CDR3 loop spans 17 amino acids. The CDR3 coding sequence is TGTGCCAGCAGTCCACCTTCCGGGACTAGCGTACTCTACGAGCAGTACTTC. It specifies CASSPPSGTSVLYEQYF.

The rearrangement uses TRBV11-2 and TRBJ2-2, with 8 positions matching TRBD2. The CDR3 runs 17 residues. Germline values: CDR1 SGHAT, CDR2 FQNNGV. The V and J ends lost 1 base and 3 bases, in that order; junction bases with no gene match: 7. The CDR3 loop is CASSLVVVAGYTGELFF. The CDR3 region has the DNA TGTGCCAGCAGCTTAGTGGTGGTAGCGGGGTACACCGGGGAGCTGTTTTTT.

The CDR3 spells CASSVGQGTDTQYF. The DNA of the CDR3 is TGCGCCAGCAGCGTCGGACAGGGAACAGATACGCAGTATTTT. V is TRBV5-1 and J is TRBJ2-3, with 8 bases that match TRBD1. CDR1 and CDR2 (germline): SGHRS, YFSETQ. CDR3 length: 14 amino acids. V dropped 4 bases and J dropped 3; count of bases not matched to a gene: 4.

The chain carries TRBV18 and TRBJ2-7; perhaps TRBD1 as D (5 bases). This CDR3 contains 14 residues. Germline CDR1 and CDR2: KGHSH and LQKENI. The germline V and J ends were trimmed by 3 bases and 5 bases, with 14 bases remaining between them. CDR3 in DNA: TGTGCCAGCTCACCGTACAGGTCTAGTCACGAGCAGTACTTC. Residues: CASSPYRSSHEQYF.

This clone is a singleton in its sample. CDR3 residues: CASNKGGGGNIQYF. The CDR3 region has the DNA TGCGCCAGCAACAAGGGGGGGGGCGGAAACATTCAGTACTTC. V is TRBV5-1 and J is TRBJ2-4, with D perhaps matching TRBD2 (7 bases). The CDR3 runs to 14 residues. Germline CDR1 and CDR2: SGHRS and YFSETQ. The V gene lost 6 bases and the J gene lost 6 bases, with 16 bases spanning the gap.

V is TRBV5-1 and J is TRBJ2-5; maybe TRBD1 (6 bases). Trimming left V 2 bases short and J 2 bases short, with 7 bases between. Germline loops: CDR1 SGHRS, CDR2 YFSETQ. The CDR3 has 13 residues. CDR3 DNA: TGCGCCAGCAGCTTCCAGGGGCAAGAGACCCAGTACTTC. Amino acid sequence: CASSFQGQETQYF.